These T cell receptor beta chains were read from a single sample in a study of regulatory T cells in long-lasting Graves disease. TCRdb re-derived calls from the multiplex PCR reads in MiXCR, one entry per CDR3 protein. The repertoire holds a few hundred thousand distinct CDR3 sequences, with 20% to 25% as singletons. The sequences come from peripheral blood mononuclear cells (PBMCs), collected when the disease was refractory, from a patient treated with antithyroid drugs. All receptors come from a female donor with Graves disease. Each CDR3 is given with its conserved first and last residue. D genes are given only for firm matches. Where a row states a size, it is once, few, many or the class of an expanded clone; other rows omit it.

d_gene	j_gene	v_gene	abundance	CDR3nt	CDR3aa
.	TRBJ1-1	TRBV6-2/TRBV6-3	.	TGTGCCAGCAGCTACCGTCGGGGCTTGGAAGCTTTCTTT	CASSYRRGLEAFF
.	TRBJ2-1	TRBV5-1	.	TGCGCCAGCAGCTTGGGTGACTCCCTTTCCTACAATGAGCAGTTCTTC	CASSLGDSLSYNEQFF
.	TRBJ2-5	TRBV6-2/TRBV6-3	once	TGTGCCAGCAGAGAACCAGCGATACAAGGGACCCAGTACTTC	CASREPAIQGTQYF
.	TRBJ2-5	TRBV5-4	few	TGTGCCAGCAGCTTAAGCGGGACCCAGTACTTC	CASSLSGTQYF
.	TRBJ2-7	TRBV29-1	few	TGCAGCGTTGATAAGGACAGCTCCTACGAGCAGTACTTC	CSVDKDSSYEQYF
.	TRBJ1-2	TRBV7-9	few	TGTGCCAGCAGCTCCGGGACGACAGCCGCCCTGGGATATGGCTACACCTTC	CASSSGTTAALGYGYTF
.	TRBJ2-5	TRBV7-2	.	TGTGCCAGCAGCCCCGCCGGTTGGGAGACCCAGTACTTC	CASSPAGWETQYF
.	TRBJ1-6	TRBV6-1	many	TGTGCCAGCAGTACGAGGGAGGACCAGCGTTCACCCCTCCACTTT	CASSTREDQRSPLHF
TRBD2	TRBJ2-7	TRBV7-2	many	TGTGCCAGCAGTCGACTAGCGGAGAGTTACGAGCAGTACTTC	CASSRLAESYEQYF
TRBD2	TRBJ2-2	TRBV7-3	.	TGTGCCAGCAGCTCAGAGAGGGACTATAACACCGGGGAGCTGTTTTTT	CASSSERDYNTGELFF
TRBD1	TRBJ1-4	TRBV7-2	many	TGTGCCAGCAGCCGCCGGGTCCAAGGGAGGGGGCCTAATGAAAAACTGTTTTTT	CASSRRVQGRGPNEKLFF
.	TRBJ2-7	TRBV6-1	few	TGTGCCAGCGCGTCGGGCGACTCCTACGAGCAGTACTTC	CASASGDSYEQYF
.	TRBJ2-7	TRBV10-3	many	TGTGCCATCAGGGAGGACGGGCTACCGGGAGAGCAGTACTTC	CAIREDGLPGEQYF
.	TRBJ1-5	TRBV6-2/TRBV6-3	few	TGTGCCAGCAGTTACGTTCTTAGCAATCAGCCCCAGCATTTT	CASSYVLSNQPQHF
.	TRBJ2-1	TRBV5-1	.	TGCGCCAGCAGCTTGGAGTATGAGCAGTTCTTC	CASSLEYEQFF
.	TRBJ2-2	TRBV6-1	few	TGTGCCAGCTCCGCTAGTGCGAACACCGGGGAGCTGTTTTTT	CASSASANTGELFF
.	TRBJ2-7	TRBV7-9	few	TGTGCCAGCAGCTTAGCTGGGTTCTACGAGCAGTACTTC	CASSLAGFYEQYF